These 30 T cell receptor beta chains share one sample of origin, sequenced in a study of T-cell memory formation after mild COVID-19. TCRdb ran MiXCR on the 5' RACE reads and lists one entry per CDR3 protein. The sample consists of about 340,000 distinct CDR3 sequences, 14% of them appearing once. Sequenced sample: PBMCs or a T cell subset sorted from them (not recorded which). All receptors come from a man aged 18 to 30 who had mild COVID-19 (a few samples of this study predate the infection). Cell type and time point are not known.

This clonotype was counted a few times. In nucleotides, the CDR3 is TGTGCCAGCTCACCACATTATGACGAGCAGTACGTC. As protein: CASSPHYDEQYV. The chain has TRBV18 and TRBJ2-7; D unresolved. This CDR3 spans 12 amino acids. Germline CDR1 KGHSH, CDR2 LQKENI. Trimming left V 1 base short and J 5 bases short, with 6 bases between.

This clonotype showed up just a few times. J is TRBJ2-7 and V is TRBV7-8, with 9 bases fitting TRBD1. The germline CDR1 and CDR2 sequences are SGHVS and FQNEAQ. This CDR3 spans 16 amino acids. The V gene end was trimmed by 4 bases and the J gene end by 5 bases; junction bases not matched to a gene: 12. CDR3 DNA sequence: TGTGCCAGCAGCTCTCCGCTTCCTGGGACAGGGCACGAGCAGTACTTC. Protein: CASSSPLPGTGHEQYF. Filled out from reference TRBV7-8 and TRBJ2-7, the complete variable domain reads GAGVSQSPRYKVAKRGQDVALRCDPISGHVSLFWYQQALGQGPEFLTYFQNEAQLDKSGLPSDRFFAERPEGSVSTLKIQRTQQEDSAVYLCASSSPLPGTGHEQYFGPGTRLTVT.

This clonotype was seen a few times. This chain connects TRBV5-1 to TRBJ1-4, with D uncertain. Trimming pared 0 bases from V and 8 bases from J, leaving 14 bases between. CDR1 is SGHRS, CDR2 YFSETQ, per germline. This CDR3 has 15 amino acids. In DNA form, the CDR3 reads TGCGCCAGCAGCTTGGGCCGGGCCCAAGGGGAAAAACTGTTTTTT. Protein sequence: CASSLGRAQGEKLFF. Full variable domain (remainder filled in from reference TRBV5-1 and TRBJ1-4): KAGVTQTPRYLIKTRGQQVTLSCSPISGHRSVSWYQQTPGQGLQFLFEYFSETQRNKGNFPGRFSGRQFSNSRSEMNVSTLELGDSALYLCASSLGRAQGEKLFFGSGTQLSVL.

Remarks on this clonotype: This may come from a read error, since a much larger clone is one base off. The chain carries TRBV5-4 and TRBJ2-3; 7 bases align to TRBD2. J was trimmed by 6 bases and V by 5 bases; bases with no gene match: 15. The CDR3 runs 16 residues. Germline lookup yields CDR1 SGHNT and CDR2 YYREEE (reference sequence). CDR3 nucleotides: TGTGCCAGCAGACCCAGGGCCGCTAGCGGTGGGGATACGCAGTATTTT. Translating it yields CASRPRAASGGDTQYF.

This chain uses TRBV5-4 with TRBJ2-7; D possibly uses TRBD1 or TRBD2 (6 bases each). Trimming took off 4 bases at V and 7 bases at J, with 24 bases between the two ends. The CDR3 consists of 16 residues. Germline loops: CDR1 SGHNT, CDR2 YYREEE (reference sequence). This CDR3 is CASSHDRGGEGGEQYF. The CDR3 DNA is TGTGCCAGCAGCCATGACAGAGGAGGAGAAGGGGGGGAGCAGTACTTC.

The chain carries TRBV5-5 and TRBJ2-1; 14 bases agree with TRBD2. Losses at the gene ends were 5 bases for V and 9 bases for J; bases not matched to a gene: 4. The CDR3 contains 14 residues. Germline V gene lookup returns CDR1 SGHKS and CDR2 YYEKEE (reference sequence). The DNA for the CDR3 is TGTGCCAGCAGGGGACTAGCGGGGGTGGGTGAGCAGTTCTTC. Amino acids: CASRGLAGVGEQFF.

The chain joins TRBV19 to TRBJ2-2, with no clear D. The CDR3 has 15 residues. V lost 7 bases and J lost 4, with 16 bases in between. Germline loops: CDR1 LNHDA, CDR2 SQIVND (reference sequence). The CDR3 region has the DNA TGTGCCAGTACCAAGAGGTATGGTGGCACCGGGGAGCTGTTTTTT. Amino acid sequence: CASTKRYGGTGELFF.

The sample holds a few counts of this clonotype. This rearrangement joins TRBV5-1 to TRBJ1-2, with a tentative D call TRBD1 (5 bases). The CDR3 is 14 amino acids. Germline CDR1 SGHRS, CDR2 YFSETQ. The V and J ends lost 1 base and 2 bases respectively, with 9 bases between them. The CDR3 sequence is CASSLTTENYGYTF. CDR3 DNA sequence: TGCGCCAGCAGCTTGACGACAGAGAACTATGGCTACACCTTC.

This clonotype was counted once. The rearrangement joins TRBV7-8 to TRBJ1-1; 8 bases align to TRBD1. With V trimmed by 5 bases and J by 6 bases, 5 bases remained unmatched. There are 13 residues in the CDR3. Germline V gives CDR1 SGHVS, CDR2 FQNEAQ. The CDR3 region has the DNA TGTGCCAGCAGCCCCCTCAGGGGGCCTGAAGCTTTCTTT. It is translated as CASSPLRGPEAFF.

In this sample, this clonotype turned up many times. J is TRBJ2-3 and V is TRBV6-5; 7 bases are a match to TRBD1. V shed 4 bases, J shed 3 bases, and the junction held 10 bases outside the gene matches. Germline CDR1 MNHEY, CDR2 SVGAGI. The CDR3 is 16 amino acids. The CDR3, as DNA: TGTGCCAGCAGTTCCACAACAGGGGATAGGACAGATACGCAGTATTTT. Translated, it gives CASSSTTGDRTDTQYF.

J is TRBJ2-6 and V is TRBV7-6; a possible D gene is TRBD1 (6 bases). The CDR3 covers 11 residues. The germline V gene has CDR1 SGHVS and CDR2 FNYEAQ. The V and J ends lost 3 bases and 15 bases respectively, with 9 bases between them. CDR3 residues: CASSLTGDLTF. The CDR3 region has the DNA TGTGCCAGCAGCTTGACAGGCGACCTGACTTTC.

This clonotype occurred many times. V gene TRBV11-2 combines with J gene TRBJ2-5, with D possibly being TRBD2 (6 bases). Germline CDR1 SGHAT, CDR2 FQNNGV. The V and J ends lost 5 bases and 2 bases respectively, with 9 bases between them. This CDR3 contains 13 residues. The CDR3 reads CASSRERQETQYF. DNA of the CDR3: TGTGCCAGCAGCCGGGAGAGGCAAGAGACCCAGTACTTC.

There are a few counts of this clonotype. The chain couples TRBV19 to TRBJ1-5; D perhaps matches TRBD1 (6 bases). CDR1 is LNHDA and CDR2 is SQIVND in the germline V gene (reference sequence). V dropped 4 bases and J dropped 4 bases, with 14 bases sitting between them. The CDR3 covers 15 residues. The CDR3 sequence is CASSTQRGGNQPQHF. The DNA for the CDR3 is TGTGCCAGTAGTACTCAAAGGGGGGGAAATCAGCCCCAGCATTTT.

The chain combines TRBV10-2 with TRBJ1-6; D uncertain. The germline V and J ends were trimmed by 4 bases and 5 bases, with 12 bases remaining between them. Germline assignment: CDR1 WSHSY and CDR2 SAAADI. The CDR3 has 15 residues. CDR3 sequence reads: CASSVLAPNNSPLHF. DNA for the CDR3: TGCGCCAGCAGTGTTCTTGCACCCAATAATTCACCCCTCCACTTT.

This clonotype was detected a few times. The chain is built from TRBV7-9 and TRBJ2-7; no reliable D call. Germline V CDR1 and CDR2: SEHNR, FQNEAQ (reference sequence). This CDR3 has 12 amino acids. Trimming cost V 11 bases and J 5 bases, with 16 bases left between them. The chain's CDR3 is CAAAKVGHEQYV. The CDR3 nucleotides read TGTGCCGCTGCTAAGGTCGGGCACGAGCAGTACGTC.

This clonotype was seen a handful of times. This rearrangement joins TRBV5-6 to TRBJ2-7; D is undetermined. CDR1 SGHDT and CDR2 YYEEEE come from the germline V gene. The CDR3 is 14 residues long. V lost 3 bases and J lost 6, with 16 bases in between. In DNA form, the CDR3 reads TGTGCCAGCAGCTGGGTAGGTAGCTCGGGCGAGCAGTACGTC. Translating it yields CASSWVGSSGEQYV.

In this sample, this clonotype turned up a few times. One junction end disagrees with the germline gene, perhaps due to a read error. The chain joins TRBV28 to TRBJ1-3; D is undetermined. Germline V gene lookup returns CDR1 MDHEN and CDR2 SYDVKM. CDR3 size: 14 residues. DNA of the CDR3: TGTGCCAGCGGTTTTGCGAACTCTGGAAACACCATATATTTT. Protein: CASGFANSGNTIYF.

This clonotype was seen only a few times. The V call is TRBV5-1, the J call TRBJ1-3; D unclear. In germline, CDR1 is SGHRS, CDR2 YFSETQ. This CDR3 has 15 amino acids. The germline V and J ends were trimmed by 4 bases and 0 bases, with 11 bases remaining between them. The CDR3 sequence is CASSLKGLSGNTIYF. The CDR3 nucleotides read TGCGCCAGCAGCCTGAAGGGTCTCTCTGGAAACACCATATATTTT.

V usage is TRBV11-2 and J usage is TRBJ2-3; 8 positions agree with TRBD2. Germline loops: CDR1 SGHAT, CDR2 FQNNGV. V lost 2 bases, J lost 4 bases, and 8 bases stayed unmatched. The CDR3 spans 16 residues. The CDR3 reads CASSLLAGGGADTQYF. CDR3 nucleotide sequence: TGTGCCAGCAGCTTACTGGCGGGGGGCGGGGCAGATACGCAGTATTTT. The full variable domain, rest sourced from reference TRBV11-2 and TRBJ2-3, is EAGVAQSPRYKIIEKRQSVAFWCNPISGHATLYWYQQILGQGPKLLIQFQNNGVVDDSQLPKDRFSAERLKGVDSTLKIQPAKLEDSAVYLCASSLLAGGGADTQYFGPGTRLTVL.

At least ten counts were recorded for this clonotype. This sequence joins TRBV12-3 or TRBV12-4 and TRBJ2-3, with D perhaps TRBD2 (6 bases). V lost 3 bases and J lost 4, with 11 bases in between. The CDR3 is 14 residues long. The CDR3 loop reads CASSFAGSPDTQYF. The CDR3 DNA reads TGTGCCAGCAGTTTCGCGGGGTCCCCAGATACGCAGTATTTT.

Comments on this clonotype: One junction end does not reproduce the germline sequence, and a read error may be involved. The V call is TRBV6-5, the J call TRBJ1-1; TRBD1 might be the D (5 bases). Per germline, CDR1 MNHEY and CDR2 SVGAGI. There are 17 residues in the CDR3. CDR3 sequence (DNA): TGTGCCAGCAGTTTCGTCACCCCCGGGACGGTGAACACTGAACCTTTCTTT. This translates into CASSFVTPGTVNTEPFF.

This clonotype showed up just a few times. The chain has TRBV20-1 and TRBJ2-7; D call uncertain. V gave up 0 bases and J gave up 3 bases, with 12 bases separating them. Per germline, CDR1 DFQATT and CDR2 SNEGSKA (reference sequence). This CDR3 is 14 amino acids long. The CDR3 sequence: CSARDLDTFYEQYV. Here the CDR3 DNA reads TGCAGTGCTAGAGATTTGGATACTTTCTACGAGCAGTACGTC.

The chain links TRBV7-6 to TRBJ1-1, with a weak D call TRBD1 (5 bases). From germline, CDR1 is SGHVS and CDR2 FNYEAQ. The CDR3 loop spans 13 amino acids. Trimming pared 0 bases from V and 8 bases from J, leaving 10 bases between. In DNA, the CDR3 is TGTGCCAGCAGCTTAGCGGTGGGGCTAGAAGCTTTCTTT. This translates into CASSLAVGLEAFF. Combining the CDR3 with reference TRBV7-6 and TRBJ1-1 gives the whole variable domain GAGVSQSPRYKVTKRGQDVALRCDPISGHVSLYWYRQALGQGPEFLTYFNYEAQQDKSGLPNDRFSAERPEGSISTLTIQRTEQRDSAMYRCASSLAVGLEAFFGQGTRLTVV.

V and J are TRBV11-2 and TRBJ1-3; 9 bases fit TRBD1. The CDR3 has 17 residues. Germline CDR1 is SGHAT and CDR2 is FQNNGV. The junction had 8 bases not matched to a gene; V was cut back by 5 bases and J by 0 bases. The CDR3 here is CASSPDRDRDSGNTIYF. Written as DNA, the CDR3 is TGTGCCAGCAGCCCAGACCGGGACAGGGACTCTGGAAACACCATATATTTT.

The table lists this clonotype with a few counts. The chain links TRBV15 to TRBJ2-3; D perhaps matches TRBD1 (6 bases). V lost 2 bases to trimming and J lost 7 bases, with 13 bases between them. In germline, CDR1 is LNHNV, CDR2 YYDKDF (reference sequence). The CDR3 totals 14 residues. The CDR3 reads CATSRRQESNTQYF. In DNA, the CDR3 is TGTGCCACCAGCAGAAGACAGGAGTCTAATACGCAGTATTTT.

This clonotype was detected ten times or more. The chain combines TRBV20-1 with TRBJ1-5; weak D call: TRBD1 (5 bases). CDR1 is DFQATT and CDR2 is SNEGSKA in the germline V gene (reference sequence). The CDR3 length is 18 residues. Trimming cost V 2 bases and J 4 bases, with 24 bases left between them. CDR3 bases: TGCAGTGCTAGAAAACTCCTCCGGGGGAGGAAGGTTAATCAGCCCCAGCATTTT. Translation: CSARKLLRGRKVNQPQHF.

V and J are TRBV7-8 and TRBJ2-6, with D possibly matching TRBD1 (6 bases). Trimming shortened V by 5 bases and J by 0 bases, and 17 bases separated the two germline ends. Germline V gives CDR1 SGHVS, CDR2 FQNEAQ. CDR3 size: 18 residues. The CDR3 bases are TGTGCCAGCAGCCCCGCACAGGGCTCCTTCTCTGGGGCCAACGTCCTGACTTTC. Translating gives CASSPAQGSFSGANVLTF.

This clonotype was observed many times. This chain links TRBV7-2 with TRBJ1-5, with a possible D match to TRBD1 (5 bases). V was pared by 1 base and J by 2 bases, with 9 bases between. Germline CDR1 is SGHTA and CDR2 is FQGNSA. The CDR3 covers 15 residues. CDR3 protein: CASSLDGGGNQPQHF. The DNA of the CDR3 is TGTGCCAGCAGCTTAGACGGGGGTGGCAATCAGCCCCAGCATTTT.

This clonotype was found many times. This chain joins TRBV7-2 and TRBJ2-3, with TRBD2 matching 8 bases. Germline CDR1 SGHTA, CDR2 FQGNSA. The ends lost 5 bases at V and 1 base at J; junction bases unmatched: 8. This CDR3 has 16 residues. For the CDR3, the DNA is TGTGCCAGCAGCCCCTCCCAAGCGGGGGGCACAGATACGCAGTATTTT. Its translation is CASSPSQAGGTDTQYF. Full variable domain (remainder filled in from reference TRBV7-2 and TRBJ2-3): GAGVSQSPSNKVTEKGKDVELRCDPISGHTALYWYRQSLGQGLEFLIYFQGNSAPDKSGLPSDRFSAERTGGSVSTLTIQRTQQEDSAVYLCASSPSQAGGTDTQYFGPGTRLTVL.

The chain couples TRBV29-1 to TRBJ2-3; D is perhaps TRBD1 (6 bases). CDR1 and CDR2 from the germline V gene are SQVTM and ANQGSEA. Trimming shortened V by 7 bases and J by 7 bases, and 9 bases separated the two germline ends. The CDR3 is made up of 10 amino acids. CDR3 coding DNA: TGCAGCGGACAGGAAAATACGCAGTATTTT. Translating it yields CSGQENTQYF.